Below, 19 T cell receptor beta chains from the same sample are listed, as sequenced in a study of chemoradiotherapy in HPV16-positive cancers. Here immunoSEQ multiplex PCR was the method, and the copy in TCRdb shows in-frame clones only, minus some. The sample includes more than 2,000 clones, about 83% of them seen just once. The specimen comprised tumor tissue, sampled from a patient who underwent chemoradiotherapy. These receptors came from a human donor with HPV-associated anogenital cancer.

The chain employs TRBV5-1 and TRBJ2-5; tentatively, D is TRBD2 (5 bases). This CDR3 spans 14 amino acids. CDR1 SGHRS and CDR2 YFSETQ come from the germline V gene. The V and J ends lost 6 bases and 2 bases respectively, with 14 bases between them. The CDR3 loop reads CASTPGSTQETQYF. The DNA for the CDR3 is TGCGCCAGCACCCCGGGATCGACTCAAGAGACCCAGTACTTC.

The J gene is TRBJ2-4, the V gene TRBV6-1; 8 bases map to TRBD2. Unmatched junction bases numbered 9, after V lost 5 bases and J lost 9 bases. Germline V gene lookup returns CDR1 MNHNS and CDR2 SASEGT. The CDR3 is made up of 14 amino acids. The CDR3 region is CASSRGLEVAIQYF. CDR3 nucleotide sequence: TGTGCCAGCAGTAGGGGACTAGAAGTTGCCATTCAGTACTTC.

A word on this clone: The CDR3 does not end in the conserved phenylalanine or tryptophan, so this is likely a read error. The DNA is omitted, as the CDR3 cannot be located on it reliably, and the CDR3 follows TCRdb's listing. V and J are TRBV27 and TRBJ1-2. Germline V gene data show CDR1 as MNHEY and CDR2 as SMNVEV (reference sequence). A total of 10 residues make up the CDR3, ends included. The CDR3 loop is CASSLEGSGP.

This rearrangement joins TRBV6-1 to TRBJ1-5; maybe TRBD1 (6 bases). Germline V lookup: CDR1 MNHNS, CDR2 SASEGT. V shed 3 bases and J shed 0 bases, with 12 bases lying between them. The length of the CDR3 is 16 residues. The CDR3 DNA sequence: TGTGCCAGCAGTGAGTTAACAGGGTATAGCAATCAGCCCCAGCATTTT. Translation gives CASSELTGYSNQPQHF.

The CDR3 DNA is TGTGCCAGCAGCCTGCAACCGGGGGCAGGCTACGAGCAGTACTTC. Translated: CASSLQPGAGYEQYF. The chain links TRBV14 to TRBJ2-7; the D gene could be TRBD1 or TRBD2 (6 bases each). Germline V gene sequence: CDR1 SGHDN, CDR2 FVKESK. Between the trimmed V and J ends, which lost 4 bases and 3 bases, there was a span of 16 bases. The CDR3 runs to 15 residues.

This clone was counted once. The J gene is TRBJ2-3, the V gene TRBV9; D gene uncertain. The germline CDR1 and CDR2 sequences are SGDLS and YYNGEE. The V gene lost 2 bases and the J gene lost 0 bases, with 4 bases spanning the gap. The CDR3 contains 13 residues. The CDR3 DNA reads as TGTGCCAGCAGCGTGATTAGCACAGATACGCAGTATTTT. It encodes CASSVISTDTQYF.

Here the CDR3 reads CASSRQGTGYTF. The CDR3 bases are TGTGCCAGCAGCCGACAGGGTACTGGCTACACCTTC. The chain recombines TRBV6-1 with TRBJ1-2; the match to TRBD1 covers 7 bases. Germline loops: CDR1 MNHNS, CDR2 SASEGT. V dropped 6 bases and J dropped 7; count of bases not matched to a gene: 5. There are 12 residues in the CDR3.

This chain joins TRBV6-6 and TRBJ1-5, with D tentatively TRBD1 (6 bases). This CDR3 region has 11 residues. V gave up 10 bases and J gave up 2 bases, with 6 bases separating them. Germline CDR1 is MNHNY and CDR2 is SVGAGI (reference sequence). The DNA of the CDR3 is TGTGCCACAGGGGGCAATCAGCCCCAGCATTTT. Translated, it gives CATGGNQPQHF.

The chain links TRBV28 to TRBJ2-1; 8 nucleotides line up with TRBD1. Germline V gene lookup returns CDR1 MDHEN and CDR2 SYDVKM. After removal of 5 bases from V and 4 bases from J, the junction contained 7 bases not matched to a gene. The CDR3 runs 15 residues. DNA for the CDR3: TGTGCCAGCAGTGTGGTTCAGGGGGCGTACAATGAGCAGTTCTTC. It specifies CASSVVQGAYNEQFF.

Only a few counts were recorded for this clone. The CDR3 reads CATSRRSLTVGYTGELFF. In DNA, the CDR3 is TGTGCCACCAGCAGGAGGTCTTTGACGGTCGGGTACACCGGGGAGCTGTTTTTT. J is TRBJ2-2 and V is TRBV15; D remains unclear. Germline loops: CDR1 LNHNV, CDR2 YYDKDF (reference sequence). This CDR3 has 18 amino acids. Trimming pared 3 bases from V and 3 bases from J, leaving 20 bases between.

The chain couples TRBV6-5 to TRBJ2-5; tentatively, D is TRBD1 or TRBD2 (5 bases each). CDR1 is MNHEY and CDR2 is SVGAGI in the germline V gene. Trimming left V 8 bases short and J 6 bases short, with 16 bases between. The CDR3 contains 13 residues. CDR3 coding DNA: TGTGCCAGCTCGTCTTGGGGGTCGAAGACCCAGTACTTC. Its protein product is CASSSWGSKTQYF.

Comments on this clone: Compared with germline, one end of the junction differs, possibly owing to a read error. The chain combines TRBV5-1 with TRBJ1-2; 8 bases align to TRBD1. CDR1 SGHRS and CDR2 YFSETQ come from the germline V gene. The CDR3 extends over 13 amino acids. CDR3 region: CASSLTGEHGYTF. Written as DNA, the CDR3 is TGTGCCAGCAGCTTGACAGGGGAACATGGCTACACCTTC.

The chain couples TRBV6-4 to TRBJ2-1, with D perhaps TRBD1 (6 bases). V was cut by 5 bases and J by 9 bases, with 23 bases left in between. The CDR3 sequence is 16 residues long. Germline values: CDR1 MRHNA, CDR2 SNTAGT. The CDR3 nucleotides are TGTGCCAGCAGTACGATGGGACAAAACCTAGTTTTTGAGCAGTTCTTC. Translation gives CASSTMGQNLVFEQFF.

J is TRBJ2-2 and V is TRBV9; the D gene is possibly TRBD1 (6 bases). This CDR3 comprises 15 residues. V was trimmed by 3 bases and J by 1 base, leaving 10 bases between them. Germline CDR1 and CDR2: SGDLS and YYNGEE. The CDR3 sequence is CASSGGQLNTGELFF. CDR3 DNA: TGTGCCAGCAGCGGGGGACAACTGAACACCGGGGAGCTGTTTTTT.

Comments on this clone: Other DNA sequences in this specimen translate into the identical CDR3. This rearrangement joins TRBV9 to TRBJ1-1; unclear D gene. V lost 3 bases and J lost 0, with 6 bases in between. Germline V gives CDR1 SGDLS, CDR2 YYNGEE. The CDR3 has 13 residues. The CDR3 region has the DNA TGTGCCAGCAGCGAGACGGTGAACACTGAAGCTTTCTTT. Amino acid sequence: CASSETVNTEAFF.

This CDR3 reads CASTPLGQINTEAFF. The CDR3 coding sequence is TGTGCCAGTACCCCTCTTGGACAGATAAACACTGAAGCTTTCTTT. The chain joins TRBV19 to TRBJ1-1, with D tentatively TRBD1 (6 bases). Germline-derived CDR1 and CDR2 are LNHDA and SQIVND (reference sequence). Trimming shortened V by 7 bases and J by 2 bases, and 17 bases separated the two germline ends. CDR3 size: 15 residues.

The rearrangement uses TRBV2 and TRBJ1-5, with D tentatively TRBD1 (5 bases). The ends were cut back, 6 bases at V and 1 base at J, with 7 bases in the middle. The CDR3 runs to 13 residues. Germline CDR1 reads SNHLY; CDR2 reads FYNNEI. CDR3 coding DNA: TGTGCCAGCAGCGGGGACAGCAATCAGCCCCAGCATTTT. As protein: CASSGDSNQPQHF.

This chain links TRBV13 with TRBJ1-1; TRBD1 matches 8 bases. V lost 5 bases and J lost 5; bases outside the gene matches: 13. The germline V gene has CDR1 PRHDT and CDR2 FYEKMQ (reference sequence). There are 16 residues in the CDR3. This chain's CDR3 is CASSPEQQGAITEAFF. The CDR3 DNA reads TGTGCCAGCAGCCCGGAGCAGCAGGGGGCTATTACTGAAGCTTTCTTT.

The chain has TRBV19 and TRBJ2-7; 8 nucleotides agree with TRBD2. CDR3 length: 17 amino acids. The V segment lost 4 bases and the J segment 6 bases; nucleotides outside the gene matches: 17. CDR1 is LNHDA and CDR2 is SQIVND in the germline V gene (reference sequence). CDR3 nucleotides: TGTGCCAGTAGTAGGGATAGCGGGGCGCACGATATTGGCGAGCAGTACTTC. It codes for CASSRDSGAHDIGEQYF. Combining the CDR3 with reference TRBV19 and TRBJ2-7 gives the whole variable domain DGGITQSPKYLFRKEGQNVTLSCEQNLNHDAMYWYRQDPGQGLRLIYYSQIVNDFQKGDIAEGYSVSREKKESFPLTVTSAQKNPTAFYLCASSRDSGAHDIGEQYFGPGTRLTVT.